This T cell receptor (beta chain) stems from a study of vaccination effects on CD4 cells after COVID-19. The study's findings and limits: Healthy vaccine recipients' vaccine-induced clones were almost all SARS-CoV-2 mono-reactive.

To note about this clone: Its antigen is currently unknown.

The ViraFEST assay expanded antigen-specific CD4+ T cells with viral peptide pools before sequencing. Researchers isolated CD4+ T cells once less than twelve days of culture had elapsed. Two-dose vaccination with either BNT162b2 or mRNA-1273 was given to the participants. The researchers cultured some 2.1 million PBMC per well with about 10 IU/ml IL-2 and 8.5 to 10 ug/ml peptides. Cultures got half-medium changes with IL-2 on days 3 and 7. Sequencing used immunoSEQ multiplex PCR; TCRdb keeps in-frame clones, though not all of them. The profile shows about 72,000 clones, around 81% of them singletons. Trimming cost V 5 bases and J 4 bases; bases outside gene matches: 9. CDR1 is MNHEY and CDR2 is SVGEGT in the germline V gene. CDR3 length: 16 residues.

The chain recombines TRBV6-2 or TRBV6-3 with TRBJ2-5, with 11 bases identical to TRBD1. The receptor was isolated from a human donor who received a COVID-19 vaccine. Sequencing was performed on CD4+ T cells from PBMCs cultured with HCoV-229E spike peptides, taken after COVID-19 vaccination. CDR3 sequence reads: CASSRTGGAWGETQYF. The CDR3 DNA sequence: TGTGCCAGCAGTCGGACAGGGGGCGCTTGGGGAGAGACCCAGTACTTC.